A selection of T cell receptor beta chains follows, all from one sample in a study of human T cells and chemical hapten exposure. One entry per CDR3 protein results from TCRdb running MiXCR on the RACE reads. The sample yields 50,000 to 75,000 distinct CDR3 sequences, around 10% seen once. The source material was whole blood, sampled in connection with sensitization to the hapten diphenylcyclopropenone (DPC). The source of these receptors is a woman younger than 45 with alopecia areata. Some clones in this sample may be carry-over from other donors' samples. Both conserved end residues are part of each CDR3. A D gene is named only where the DNA matches it firmly. Rows may omit the clone size; those that give it use once, few, many or a size class.

14,-,TRBV5-1,TRBJ1-1,many,CASSLFSENTEAFF
14,TRBD2,TRBV3-1,TRBJ2-3,-,CASSQGLATDTQYF
15,TRBD1,TRBV18,TRBJ1-1,-,CASSPRDRMNTEAFF
14,-,TRBV7-8,TRBJ1-2,many,CASSFAPTGLGYTF
16,-,TRBV7-2,TRBJ2-3,many,CASSLGIRVSTDTQYF
17,TRBD2,TRBV7-9,TRBJ2-7,few,CASSWSGSTSSFYEQYF
14,-,TRBV2,TRBJ1-1,few,CASRGGPLNTEAFF
11,-,TRBV12-3/TRBV12-4,TRBJ1-6,few,CASSLGTPLHF
13,-,TRBV7-8,TRBJ1-1,many,CASSTTELTEAFF
16,-,TRBV3-1,TRBJ1-6,-,CASSQGDLGYTAPLHF
14,TRBD2,TRBV3-1,TRBJ2-1,few,CASSQARTSHEQFF
14,-,TRBV12-3/TRBV12-4,TRBJ1-1,-,CASSLMQGPTEAFF
14,-,TRBV28,TRBJ1-1,many,CASSSTVPNTEAFF
15,-,TRBV6-5,TRBJ1-2,-,CASSYHPAVEDGYTF
15,-,TRBV28,TRBJ1-1,-,CASTRGTLGGTEAFF
14,TRBD2,TRBV20-1,TRBJ2-3,few,CSASPLAGTDTQYF
15,-,TRBV11-2,TRBJ2-7,few,CASSLVARVPYEQYF
15,-,TRBV7-2,TRBJ1-1,-,CASSLAAGLNTEAFF
15,TRBD2,TRBV20-1,TRBJ2-3,-,CSAPNQLAGGDTQYF
14,TRBD1,TRBV11-2,TRBJ1-1,many,CASSSYTGGTEAFF
11,-,TRBV5-1,TRBJ2-7,-,CASRDLYEQYF
15,TRBD1,TRBV7-6,TRBJ2-1,-,CASSPQGSSYNEQFF
14,-,TRBV6-5,TRBJ2-7,-,CASSPGASGYEQYF
15,TRBD1,TRBV9,TRBJ1-1,few,CASSPVTGGFSEAFF
16,TRBD2,TRBV20-1,TRBJ2-3,-,CSAMFQRLAGSDTQYF
15,TRBD2,TRBV6-5,TRBJ2-1,-,CASRPSGTPYNEQFF
15,TRBD1,TRBV7-9,TRBJ1-1,few,CASSDGTGVVTEAFF
16,TRBD1,TRBV6-5,TRBJ2-7,-,CVSSYGLARGREEQYF
13,-,TRBV7-6,TRBJ2-2,few,CASSLDGTGELFF
13,-,TRBV29-1,TRBJ2-5,-,CSVEDNSWGDQYF
15,TRBD1,TRBV12-3/TRBV12-4,TRBJ1-6,many,CASSLAGTGNSPLHF
14,-,TRBV20-1,TRBJ1-1,-,CSAEQVFGYTEAFF
13,-,TRBV28,TRBJ1-1,many,CASSLLAITEAFF
14,-,TRBV20-1,TRBJ1-1,few,CSATREGMNTEAFF
15,TRBD1,TRBV30,TRBJ1-2,many,CAWIRDRGTNYGYTF
17,-,TRBV12-3/TRBV12-4,TRBJ1-5,many,CASSLLMSGISNQPQHF
13,-,TRBV5-1,TRBJ1-3,many,CASHDTSGNTIYF
13,-,TRBV6-5,TRBJ2-7,many,CASREGLRYEQYF
15,-,TRBV7-2,TRBJ1-4,-,CASSSLHWTNEKLFF
14,TRBD2,TRBV24-1,TRBJ2-1,-,CATLTSGTHNEQFF
18,TRBD1,TRBV4-3,TRBJ1-1,few,CASSQDTGLGQGDTEAFF
14,-,TRBV12-3/TRBV12-4,TRBJ1-5,-,CASSTRQPNQPQHF
13,-,TRBV20-1,TRBJ1-2,-,CSADEGGSYGYTF
14,-,TRBV4-2,TRBJ2-2,few,CASSHTADSGELFF
15,TRBD1,TRBV5-1,TRBJ2-1,few,CASSVGQGGSDEQFF
14,TRBD1,TRBV28,TRBJ2-5,-,CASRSQGAGETQYF
16,-,TRBV6-5,TRBJ2-1,many,CASRSGRSSSYNEQFF
18,-,TRBV4-1,TRBJ2-4,many,CASSQDLAGGLAKNIQYF
13,-,TRBV5-4,TRBJ1-1,medium-sized,CASSLGVNTEAFF
13,-,TRBV28,TRBJ1-1,few,CASSLFQGSEAFF
15,TRBD1,TRBV6-6,TRBJ2-5,-,CASSQSTGGGETQYF
17,TRBD2,TRBV12-3/TRBV12-4,TRBJ2-1,few,CASSLAGGPTSYNEQFF
11,TRBD2,TRBV20-1,TRBJ2-5,many,CSARGEETQYF
14,-,TRBV20-1,TRBJ1-1,many,CSARDGAVNTEAFF
16,-,TRBV6-2/TRBV6-3,TRBJ1-5,-,CASSYSQGHSNQPQHF
9,TRBD1,TRBV28,TRBJ2-7,-,CANRGEQYF
14,TRBD2,TRBV20-1,TRBJ2-7,-,CSARDTGTSYEQYF
12,-,TRBV20-1,TRBJ1-5,-,CSARDRGQPQHF
13,-,TRBV3-1,TRBJ2-7,-,CASSHITGYEQYF